This T cell receptor beta chain was identified during a study of brain T cells in children with intractable seizures. Study-wide results and caveats: Pre- and post-surgery blood differed in depth, so pre-surgery absences may be undersampling.

The data were produced by immunoSEQ multiplex PCR, yet TCRdb's version contains in-frame clones alone and is incomplete. The table includes hundreds of thousands of clones, 93% detected once. The V segment lost 0 bases and the J segment 2 bases; nucleotides outside the gene matches: 2. In germline, CDR1 is SGDLS, CDR2 YYNGEE. This CDR3 is built from 14 residues. Notes on this clone: Its antigen remains unknown.

Described time point: blood from clinic visit 5 months post-surgery; TSC patient then seizure free. Sequencing was limited to surgery cases with top T cell transcript signatures in brain tissue. The gene calls are TRBV9 and TRBJ2-7, with 7 bases lining up with TRBD1. This receptor was obtained from a boy younger than two with tuberous sclerosis and intractable seizures. Sequencing was performed on peripheral blood, taken 5 to 6 months after surgery. The CDR3 protein is CASSVGDRTYEQYF. In nucleotides, the CDR3 is TGTGCCAGCAGCGTAGGGGACAGAACCTACGAGCAGTACTTC.